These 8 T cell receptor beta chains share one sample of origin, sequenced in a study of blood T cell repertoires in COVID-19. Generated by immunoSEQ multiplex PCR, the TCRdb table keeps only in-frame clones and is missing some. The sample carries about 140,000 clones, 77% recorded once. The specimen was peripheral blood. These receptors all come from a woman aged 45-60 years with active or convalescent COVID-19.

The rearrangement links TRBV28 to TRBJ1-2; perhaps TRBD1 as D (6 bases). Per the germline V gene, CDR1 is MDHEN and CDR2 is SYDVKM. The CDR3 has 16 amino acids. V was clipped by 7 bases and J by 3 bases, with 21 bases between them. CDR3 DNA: TGTGCCAGCAACCTGGGTGGGGGCAGGGCTCACTATGGCTACACCTTC. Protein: CASNLGGGRAHYGYTF.

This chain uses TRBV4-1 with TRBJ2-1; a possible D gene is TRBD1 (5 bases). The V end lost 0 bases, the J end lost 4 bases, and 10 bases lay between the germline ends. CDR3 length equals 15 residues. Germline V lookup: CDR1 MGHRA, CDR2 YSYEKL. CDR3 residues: CASSQDDRLYNEQFF. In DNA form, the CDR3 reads TGCGCCAGCAGCCAAGATGACAGATTGTACAATGAGCAGTTCTTC.

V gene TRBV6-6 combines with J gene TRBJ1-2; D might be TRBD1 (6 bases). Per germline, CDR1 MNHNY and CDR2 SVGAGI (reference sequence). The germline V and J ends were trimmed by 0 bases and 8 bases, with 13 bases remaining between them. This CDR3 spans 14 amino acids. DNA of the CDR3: TGTGCCAGCAGTTACTCAGAGAACAGGGTCGGCTACACCTTC. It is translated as CASSYSENRVGYTF.

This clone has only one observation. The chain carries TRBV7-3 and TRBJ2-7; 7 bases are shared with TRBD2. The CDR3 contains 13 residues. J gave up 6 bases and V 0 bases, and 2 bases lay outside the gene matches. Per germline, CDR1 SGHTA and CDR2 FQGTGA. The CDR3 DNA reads TGTGCCAGCAGCTTAACGGGAGGGACCGAGCAGTACTTC. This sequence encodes CASSLTGGTEQYF.

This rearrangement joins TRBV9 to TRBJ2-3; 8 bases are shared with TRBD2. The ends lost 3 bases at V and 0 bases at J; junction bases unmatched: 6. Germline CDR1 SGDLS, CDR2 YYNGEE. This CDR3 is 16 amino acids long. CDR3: CASSARLASSTDTQYF. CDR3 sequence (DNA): TGTGCCAGCAGCGCCCGACTAGCGTCTAGCACAGATACGCAGTATTTT.

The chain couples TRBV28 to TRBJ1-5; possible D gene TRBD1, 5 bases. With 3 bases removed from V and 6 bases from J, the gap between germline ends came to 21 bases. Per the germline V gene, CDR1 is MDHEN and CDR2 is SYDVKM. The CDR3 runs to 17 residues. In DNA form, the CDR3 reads TGTGCCAGCAGTTTTAACTTCCCAGGTCCCGGGGGTCAGCCCCAGCATTTT. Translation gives CASSFNFPGPGGQPQHF. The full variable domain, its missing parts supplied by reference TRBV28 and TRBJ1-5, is DVKVTQSSRYLVKRTGEKVFLECVQDMDHENMFWYRQDPGLGLRLIYFSYDVKMKEKGDIPEGYSVSREKKERFSLILESASTNQTSMYLCASSFNFPGPGGQPQHFGDGTRLSIL.

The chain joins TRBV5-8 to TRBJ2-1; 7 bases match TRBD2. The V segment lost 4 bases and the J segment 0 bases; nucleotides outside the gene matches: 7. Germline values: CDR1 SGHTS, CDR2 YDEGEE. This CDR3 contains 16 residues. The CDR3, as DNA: TGTGCCAGCAGCCCCGGGGGGTATTTCTCCTACAATGAGCAGTTCTTC. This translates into CASSPGGYFSYNEQFF.

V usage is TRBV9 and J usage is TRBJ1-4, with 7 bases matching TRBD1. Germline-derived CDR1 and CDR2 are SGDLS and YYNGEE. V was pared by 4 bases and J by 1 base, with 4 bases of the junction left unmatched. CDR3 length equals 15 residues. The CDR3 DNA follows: TGTGCCAGCAGCCCGCGGACAGGAACTAATGAAAAACTGTTTTTT. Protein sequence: CASSPRTGTNEKLFF.